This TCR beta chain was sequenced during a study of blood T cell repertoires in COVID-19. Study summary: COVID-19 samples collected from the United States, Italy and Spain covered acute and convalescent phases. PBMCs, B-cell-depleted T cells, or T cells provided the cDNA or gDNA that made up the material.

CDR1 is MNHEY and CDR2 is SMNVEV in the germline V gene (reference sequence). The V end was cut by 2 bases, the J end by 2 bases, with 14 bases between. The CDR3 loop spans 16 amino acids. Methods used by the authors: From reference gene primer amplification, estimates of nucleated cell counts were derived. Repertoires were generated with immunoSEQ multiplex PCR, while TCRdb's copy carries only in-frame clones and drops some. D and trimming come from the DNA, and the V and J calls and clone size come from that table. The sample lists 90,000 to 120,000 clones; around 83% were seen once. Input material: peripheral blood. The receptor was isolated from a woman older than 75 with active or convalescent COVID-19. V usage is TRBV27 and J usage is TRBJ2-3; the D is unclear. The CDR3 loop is CASSLRFASPTDTQYF. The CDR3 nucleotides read TGTGCCAGCAGTTTACGGTTTGCAAGTCCCACAGATACGCAGTATTTT.